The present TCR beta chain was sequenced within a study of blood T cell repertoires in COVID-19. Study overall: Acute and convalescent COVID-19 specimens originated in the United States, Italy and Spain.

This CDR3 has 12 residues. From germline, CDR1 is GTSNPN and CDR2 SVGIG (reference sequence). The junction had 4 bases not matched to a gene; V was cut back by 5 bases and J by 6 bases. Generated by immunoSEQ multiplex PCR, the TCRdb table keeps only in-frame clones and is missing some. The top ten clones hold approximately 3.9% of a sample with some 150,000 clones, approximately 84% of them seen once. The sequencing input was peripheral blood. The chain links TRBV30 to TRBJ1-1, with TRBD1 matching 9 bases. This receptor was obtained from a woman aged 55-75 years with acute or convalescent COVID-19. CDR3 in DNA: TGTGCCTGGGACAGGGGGTATTCTGAAGCTTTCTTT. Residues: CAWDRGYSEAFF. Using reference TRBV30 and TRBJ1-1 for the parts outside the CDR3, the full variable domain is SQTIHQWPATLVQPVGSPLSLECTVEGTSNPNLYWYRQAAGRGLQLLFYSVGIGQISSEVPQNLSASRPQDRQFILSSKKLLLSDSGFYLCAWDRGYSEAFFGQGTRLTVV.